The present entry profiles one T cell receptor beta chain with its context. This entry is derived from a study of patients and donors after allogeneic stem cell transplantation. Trimming took 8 bases from V and 1 from J, leaving 17 bases between them. Germline V gene data show CDR1 as SNHLY and CDR2 as FYNNEI. The CDR3 extends over 15 amino acids. Via MiXCR, TCRdb re-called the RT-PCR reads, giving one row per CDR3 protein. The sample lists roughly 230,000 distinct CDR3 sequences; roughly 15% were seen once. Sequencing used blood, either unsorted or a sorted T cell fraction (not recorded which). The genes are TRBV2 and TRBJ1-1; D uncertain. The clonotype comes from a human donor who was either an allogeneic HSCT recipient or a stem cell or donor lymphocyte infusion donor (not recorded which). It is not recorded whose cells these are; they may come from a transplant donor. Here the CDR3 DNA reads TGTGCCAGCCGCCGAGGCGATACGGGGAACACTGAAGCTTTCTTT. Its protein product is CASRRGDTGNTEAFF.